This T cell receptor (beta chain) was captured by sequencing in a study of blood T cell repertoires in COVID-19 (dated by TCRdb to 2018 to 2021). Turning to the overall study: Samples covering the acute and convalescent phases of COVID-19 were provided by collaborators in the United States, Italy and Spain. The samples were drawn from the first 160 participants of the ongoing ImmuneRACE study and from 1,200 or so subjects provided by 6 global collaborators. The repertoires were released in a freely available public database meant as a resource for research on the immune response to SARS-CoV-2. The sample metadata nearly always contained a de-identified subject ID, COVID-19 status, age in years and sex. The prospective study material was composed of cDNA or gDNA derived from T cells, B-cell-depleted T cells, or PBMCs. The dataset comprised deeply sampled blood TCRbeta repertoires from subjects exposed to, actively infected with, or recovered from COVID-19. HLA class I and class II types, where available, came from metadata supplied by the sample provider rather than from assay-based typing.

The immunoSEQ Assay, a bias-controlled multiplex PCR, was used to amplify TCRbeta CDR3 regions from genomic DNA. In the original analysis: Nucleated cell counts per sample were estimated from amplification of reference gene primers within the assay. Sequence reads were collapsed and filtered to measure the absolute abundance of every unique TCRbeta CDR3 rearrangement. Productive Simpson clonality was computed per sample as the square root of Simpson's diversity index over productive rearrangements. The clones in this table, taken by TCRdb from immuneACCESS, are in-frame only. Not every clone is retained; where verified, under half of the shortfall comes from an unresolved V gene, and the cause of the rest is unknown. That table is the source of V, J and clone size, and D and trimming were worked out from the DNA. The sample includes over 250,000 clones, with roughly 85% observed a single time. 10% to 15% of the sample rests with the top ten.

Remarks on this clone: Its antigen remains unidentified. No base quality information exists; no much larger clone differs at one position.

Collaborating institutions collected whole blood in K2EDTA tubes following their own protocols. For TCRbeta analysis, collaborator samples were shipped as frozen whole blood, as isolated PBMCs, or as DNA extracted from either sample type. Beyond this particular receptor, the publication reports: The quantity of clinical and demographic metadata differed by source and by participant and was supplied without curation.

The sample comprised peripheral blood. This TCR was sampled from a human donor in a cohort sampled during active COVID-19.

The CDR3 has the sequence CASSLTGDNSPLHF. At the DNA level, the sequence is TGTGCCAGCAGCTTGACAGGGGATAATTCACCCCTCCACTTT. The chain links TRBV6-6 with TRBJ1-6, and 8 bases in between align with TRBD1. CDR1 and CDR2, looked up from the germline V gene (reference sequence), are MNHNY and SVGAGI. The CDR3 goes from the cysteine to the phenylalanine over 14 residues. CDR3 DNA only is kept here, 42 bases in frame from base 1. V is trimmed back by 6 bases and J by 5 bases, and the junction contains 3 bases that no gene match accounts for.